Listed below are T cell receptor beta chains from one sample, sequenced in a study of chemoradiotherapy in HPV16-positive cancers. The protocol was immunoSEQ multiplex PCR, while the TCRdb copy is restricted to in-frame clones and leaves out a portion. The sample lists approximately 10,000 clones, around 78% seen once, with around 2.4% in the top ten. This sample was gathered from a patient who underwent chemoradiotherapy. These receptors came from a human donor with HPV-associated anogenital cancer. Each CDR3 is given with its conserved first and last residue. The D gene is left open where the match is weak. The listing skips clone size in some rows; elsewhere it reads once, few, many or a size class.

>TRBV11-3|TRBJ1-3|NA|15|NA
CASSRRTSSGNTIYF
TGTGCCAGCAGCCGACGGACAAGCTCTGGAAACACCATATATTTT
>TRBV11-2|TRBJ2-7|NA|14|NA
CASSQSGASREQYF
TGTGCCAGCAGCCAGTCGGGGGCAAGTCGCGAGCAGTACTTC
>TRBV4-1|TRBJ1-1|NA|15|NA
CASSQVPEAATEAFF
TGCGCCAGCAGCCAAGTTCCCGAGGCGGCGACTGAAGCTTTCTTT
>TRBV19|TRBJ1-4|NA|13|NA
CASSKRADEKLFF
TGTGCCAGTAGCAAAAGGGCTGATGAAAAACTGTTTTTT
>TRBV29-1|TRBJ1-1|NA|13|NA
CSVEGGGSNGAFF
TGCAGCGTGGAAGGTGGGGGATCAAATGGAGCTTTCTTT
>TRBV5-1|TRBJ2-1|NA|17|TRBD2
CASTGLGGGYPYNEQFF
TGCGCCAGCACGGGGCTGGGGGGAGGGTACCCCTACAATGAGCAGTTCTTC
>TRBV19|TRBJ2-7|NA|15|NA
CASSRPHRAVYEQYF
TGTGCCAGTAGTAGACCCCACAGGGCGGTCTACGAGCAGTACTTC
>TRBV2|TRBJ2-1|NA|14|TRBD2
CASRIPAGGNEQFF
TGTGCCAGCCGCATCCCGGCGGGGGGCAATGAGCAGTTCTTC
>TRBV18|TRBJ2-7|once|14|TRBD2
CASSPSGGAYEQYF
TGTGCCAGCTCACCTTCGGGGGGGGCCTACGAGCAGTACTTC
>TRBV4-1|TRBJ2-7|NA|17|TRBD2
CASSQEPSGGNAYEQYF
TGCGCCAGCAGCCAAGAGCCTAGCGGGGGTAACGCCTACGAGCAGTACTTC
>TRBV18|TRBJ2-5|NA|15|NA
CASSPTGRDQETQYF
TGTGCCAGCTCACCCACGGGCAGGGACCAAGAGACCCAGTACTTC
>TRBV11-2|TRBJ1-2|NA|16|NA
CASSLGVGTLGDGYTF
TGTGCCAGCAGCTTAGGAGTAGGGACCTTAGGCGATGGCTACACCTTC
>TRBV6-4|TRBJ1-1|few|13|NA
CATSLRENTEAFF
TGTGCCACCAGTCTTCGGGAGAACACTGAAGCTTTCTTT
>TRBV7-6|TRBJ1-2|few|15|NA
CASSKTDGSNYGYTF
TGTGCCAGCAGCAAGACCGACGGATCCAACTATGGCTACACCTTC
>TRBV27|TRBJ1-2|once|14|TRBD1
CASRPGTGRRGYTF
TGTGCCAGCAGGCCCGGGACAGGCCGGCGGGGCTACACCTTC
>TRBV5-4|TRBJ1-4|NA|14|NA
CASSLLGSNEKLFF
TGTGCCAGCAGCTTGCTGGGATCCAATGAAAAACTGTTTTTT
>TRBV10-2|TRBJ2-3|few|12|NA
CASAREVNTQYF
TGCGCCAGCGCCCGGGAAGTAAATACGCAGTATTTT
>TRBV25-1|TRBJ2-1|NA|18|NA
CASSEIYGSSELYNEQFF
TGTGCCAGCAGTGAAATTTACGGTTCCTCGGAACTTTACAATGAGCAGTTCTTC
>TRBV5-4|TRBJ1-1|NA|12|NA
CASSFGNTEAFF
TGTGCCAGCAGCTTCGGAAACACTGAAGCTTTCTTT
>TRBV1|TRBJ2-7|NA|14|NA
CTSSQDRRRDEQYF
TGCACCAGCAGCCAAGATAGGAGAAGGGACGAGCAGTACTTC
>TRBV7-9|TRBJ2-2|NA|16|TRBD1
CASSPQGQANTGELFF
TGTGCCAGCAGCCCCCAGGGACAGGCGAACACCGGGGAGCTGTTTTTT
>TRBV7-2|TRBJ1-1|NA|14|NA
CASSLVQGNTEAFF
TGTGCCAGCAGCTTAGTACAGGGGAACACTGAAGCTTTCTTT
>TRBV15|TRBJ2-7|NA|12|NA
CATSSRYYEQYF
TGTGCCACCAGCAGTCGATATTACGAGCAGTACTTC
>TRBV19|TRBJ2-5|NA|14|TRBD2
CASTVAGTSETQYF
TGTGCCAGTACAGTAGCGGGTACTTCGGAGACCCAGTACTTC
>TRBV7-9|TRBJ2-1|NA|15|NA
CASSSRLTRYNEQFF
TGTGCCAGCAGCTCCAGACTTACTAGATACAATGAGCAGTTCTTC
>TRBV19|TRBJ2-2|few|13|NA
CASSTTHTGELFF
TGTGCCAGTAGTACGACACACACCGGGGAGCTGTTTTTT
>TRBV6-5|TRBJ2-1|NA|15|TRBD1
CASRATGTGLDEQFF
TGTGCCAGCAGGGCCACCGGGACAGGGTTGGATGAGCAGTTCTTC
>TRBV19|TRBJ1-2|NA|14|TRBD1
CASNPTGRSYGYTF
TGTGCCAGTAACCCGACAGGGAGGAGCTATGGCTACACCTTC
>TRBV10-3|TRBJ2-7|NA|16|TRBD2
CAIGEEGTTRNYEQYF
TGTGCCATCGGCGAGGAAGGGACTACGAGGAACTACGAGCAGTACTTC
>TRBV28|TRBJ2-5|few|13|NA
CASREGRKETQYF
TGTGCCAGCAGAGAGGGACGCAAAGAGACCCAGTACTTC
>TRBV30|TRBJ1-2|few|13|NA
CAWRGPRGDGYTF
TGTGCCTGGAGAGGACCTAGGGGTGATGGCTACACCTTC
>TRBV7-2|TRBJ2-5|NA|14|TRBD1
CASSPTGGGETQYF
TGTGCCAGCAGCCCGACAGGGGGAGGGGAGACCCAGTACTTC
>TRBV7-6|TRBJ2-3|NA|14|NA
CASSLKGGPGAQYF
TGTGCCAGCAGCTTAAAAGGGGGGCCGGGGGCGCAGTATTTT
>TRBV5-4|TRBJ2-2|NA|17|TRBD2
CASSLTSGGPNTGELFF
TGTGCCAGCAGCCTGACAAGCGGGGGGCCGAACACCGGGGAGCTGTTTTTT
>TRBV27|TRBJ2-3|NA|17|NA
CASSLRRAGAMGDTQYF
TGTGCCAGCAGTTTACGACGGGCGGGGGCCATGGGAGATACGCAGTATTTT
>TRBV6-5|TRBJ1-1|NA|11|NA
CASRLNTEAFF
TGTGCCAGCCGGCTGAACACTGAAGCTTTCTTT
>TRBV9|TRBJ2-5|NA|13|NA
CASSPGPLETQYF
TGTGCCAGCAGCCCTGGGCCTTTAGAGACCCAGTACTTC
>TRBV4-3|TRBJ2-4|NA|14|NA
CASSQQGIKNIQYF
TGCGCCAGCAGCCAACAGGGGATCAAAAACATTCAGTACTTC
>TRBV27|TRBJ1-2|NA|14|NA
CASSPTQVGSGYTF
TGTGCCAGCAGTCCCACCCAAGTAGGTAGCGGCTACACCTTC
>TRBV7-6|TRBJ1-1|NA|15|NA
CASSPTRGENTEAFF
TGTGCCAGCAGCCCAACACGGGGGGAGAACACTGAAGCTTTCTTT
>TRBV15|TRBJ1-2|NA|14|NA
CATSRPGHSRGYTF
TGTGCCACCAGCAGACCGGGACACTCGCGTGGCTACACCTTC
>TRBV29-1|TRBJ2-6|NA|13|NA
CSVGATGANVLTF
TGCAGCGTTGGCGCTACTGGGGCCAACGTCCTGACTTTC
>TRBV7-2|TRBJ2-2|few|17|NA
CASSPRRGTVNTGELFF
TGTGCCAGCAGCCCTAGGCGGGGGACAGTGAACACCGGGGAGCTGTTTTTT
>TRBV5-5|TRBJ1-2|few|15|NA
CASSLALRGAGGYTF
TGTGCCAGCAGCTTGGCCTTGAGGGGGGCGGGTGGCTACACCTTC
>TRBV7-3|TRBJ2-1|NA|14|NA
CASSLIAGTHEQFF
TGTGCCAGCAGCTTAATCGCAGGGACCCATGAGCAGTTCTTC
>TRBV2|TRBJ2-7|NA|13|TRBD1
CASTKTGGYEQYF
TGTGCCAGCACTAAGACAGGGGGCTACGAGCAGTACTTC
>TRBV5-4|TRBJ1-4|NA|12|NA
CASSLINEKLFF
TGTGCCAGCAGCTTGATTAATGAAAAACTGTTTTTT
>TRBV7-9|TRBJ1-2|NA|14|NA
CASNLKGGTGGYTF
TGTGCCAGCAATCTAAAGGGGGGAACTGGTGGCTACACCTTC
>TRBV2|TRBJ1-1|NA|12|NA
CASNLGVSEAFF
TGTGCCAGCAATCTGGGGGTCTCTGAAGCTTTCTTT
>TRBV19|TRBJ1-5|once|15|NA
CASSPLSGSNQPQHF
TGTGCCAGTAGTCCCCTCAGTGGTTCCAATCAGCCCCAGCATTTT
>TRBV30|TRBJ1-4|NA|15|NA
CAWSFGLALGEKLFF
TGTGCCTGGAGTTTTGGGCTCGCACTAGGTGAAAAACTGTTTTTT
>TRBV7-2|TRBJ2-7|NA|14|NA
CASSLEVPSYEQYF
TGTGCCAGCAGCTTAGAGGTCCCCTCCTACGAGCAGTACTTC
>TRBV4-3|TRBJ2-2|NA|21|TRBD2
CASSQAYSPGTSGVNTGELFF
TGCGCCAGCAGCCAAGCTTATAGCCCCGGGACTAGCGGAGTGAACACCGGGGAGCTGTTTTTT
>TRBV11-2|TRBJ2-2|NA|18|NA
CASSRKITHRDNTGELFF
TGTGCCAGCAGCCGAAAAATTACCCACAGGGATAACACCGGGGAGCTGTTTTTT
>TRBV5-5|TRBJ2-7|NA|15|NA
CASSLATGGTYEQYF
TGTGCCAGCAGCTTGGCGACCGGGGGAACCTACGAGCAGTACTTC
>TRBV2|TRBJ1-1|NA|14|NA
CASSGLRGGTEAFF
TGTGCCAGCAGCGGACTCCGAGGTGGTACTGAAGCTTTCTTT
>TRBV5-4|TRBJ1-2|NA|15|TRBD1
CASSLMGRGRGGYTF
TGTGCCAGCAGCTTGATGGGCAGGGGGCGGGGCGGCTACACCTTC
>TRBV5-8|TRBJ1-1|NA|14|NA
CASSLLVRNTEAFF
TGTGCCAGCAGCTTGCTGGTGAGGAACACTGAAGCTTTCTTT
>TRBV30|TRBJ1-6|NA|13|NA
CACRGEYNSPLHF
TGTGCCTGTAGGGGGGAATATAATTCACCCCTCCACTTT
>TRBV7-2|TRBJ2-5|NA|15|NA
CASSFGEGARETQYF
TGTGCCAGCAGCTTCGGGGAGGGGGCTCGAGAGACCCAGTACTTC